This TCR beta chain was captured in a study of blood T cell repertoires in COVID-19. Study-level background: Whether acute or convalescent, the COVID-19 samples came from the United States, Italy and Spain. The cDNA or gDNA used as material had been derived from T cells, B-cell-depleted T cells, or PBMCs.

Authors' processing steps: Amplified reference gene primers provided the basis for estimating nucleated cell counts. The method was immunoSEQ multiplex PCR; TCRdb's version includes in-frame clones alone and lacks a portion of them. That table furnishes V, J and clone size, whereas the DNA furnished D and trimming. The table records around 6,000 clones, around 67% of them present only once. V shed 2 bases and J 0 bases; nucleotides not matched to a gene: 5. Germline-derived CDR1 and CDR2 are SGHVS and FNYEAQ. The CDR3 has 18 residues. The sequenced sample consisted of peripheral blood. The receptor was derived from a man aged 55-75 years with acute or convalescent COVID-19. V gene TRBV7-6 combines with J gene TRBJ2-6, with 9 bases fitting TRBD2. DNA for the CDR3: TGTGCCAGCAGCTTATCGGGACTAGCTGCCTCTGGGGCCAACGTCCTGACTTTC. Its translation: CASSLSGLAASGANVLTF.